This T cell receptor beta chain stems from a study of blood T cell repertoires in COVID-19. Germline loops: CDR1 SGHDT, CDR2 YYEEEE. CDR3 size: 15 residues. J gave up 3 bases and V 4 bases, and 3 bases lay outside the gene matches. Sequencing used immunoSEQ multiplex PCR; TCRdb keeps in-frame clones, though not all of them. The table includes approximately 140,000 clones, roughly 80% detected once. The chain couples TRBV5-6 to TRBJ2-7; 14 bases fit TRBD2. The sequence was obtained from a man between 60 and 75 years old with acute or convalescent COVID-19. Source material: peripheral blood. The CDR3 coding sequence is TGTGCCAGCAGCCCGGGACTAGCGGGAGACTACGAGCAGTACTTC. It translates to CASSPGLAGDYEQYF.